This T cell receptor (beta chain) appears in the sequencing data of a study of T cells in Graves' hyperthyroidism and ophthalmopathy. On the study more broadly: At initial diagnosis, before any treatment had begun, peripheral blood was obtained.

Orbital computed tomography, thyroid ultrasound, serum thyroxine and TRAb, and clinical symptoms together informed the diagnoses. V lost 3 bases, J lost 0 bases, and 4 bases stayed unmatched. Germline V gene lookup returns CDR1 KGHDR and CDR2 SFDVKD. The CDR3 runs to 16 residues. RNA transcripts were the template for amplifying TCR beta CDR3 regions. The HTBI primer set was used in a first-round RT-PCR of the TCR CDR3. TCRdb ran MiXCR on the multiplex PCR reads and lists one entry per CDR3 protein. The sample has roughly 380,000 distinct CDR3 sequences; 14% are singletons. This clonotype was recorded many times.

The sequenced sample was blood. This TCR came from an older woman with Graves' hyperthyroidism. The chain combines TRBV24-1 with TRBJ2-3; TRBD2 matches at 8 bases. The CDR3 nucleotides read TGTGCCACCAGTGATGGGACTAGACTGAGCACAGATACGCAGTATTTT. Translating it yields CATSDGTRLSTDTQYF.